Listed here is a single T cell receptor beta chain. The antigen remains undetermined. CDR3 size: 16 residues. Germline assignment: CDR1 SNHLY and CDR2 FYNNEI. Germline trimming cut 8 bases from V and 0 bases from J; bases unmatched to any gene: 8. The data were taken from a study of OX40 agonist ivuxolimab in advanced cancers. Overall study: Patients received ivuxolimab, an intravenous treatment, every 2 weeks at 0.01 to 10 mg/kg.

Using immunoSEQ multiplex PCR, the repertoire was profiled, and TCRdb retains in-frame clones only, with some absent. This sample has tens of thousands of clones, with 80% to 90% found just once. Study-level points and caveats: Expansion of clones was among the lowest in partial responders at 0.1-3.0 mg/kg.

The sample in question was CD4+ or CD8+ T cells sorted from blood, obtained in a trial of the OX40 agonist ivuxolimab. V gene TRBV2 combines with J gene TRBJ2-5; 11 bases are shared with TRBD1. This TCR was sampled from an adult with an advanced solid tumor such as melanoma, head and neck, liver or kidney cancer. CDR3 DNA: TGTGCCAGCGGACAGGGGGCTTTTCGGTACCAAGAGACCCAGTACTTC. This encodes CASGQGAFRYQETQYF.